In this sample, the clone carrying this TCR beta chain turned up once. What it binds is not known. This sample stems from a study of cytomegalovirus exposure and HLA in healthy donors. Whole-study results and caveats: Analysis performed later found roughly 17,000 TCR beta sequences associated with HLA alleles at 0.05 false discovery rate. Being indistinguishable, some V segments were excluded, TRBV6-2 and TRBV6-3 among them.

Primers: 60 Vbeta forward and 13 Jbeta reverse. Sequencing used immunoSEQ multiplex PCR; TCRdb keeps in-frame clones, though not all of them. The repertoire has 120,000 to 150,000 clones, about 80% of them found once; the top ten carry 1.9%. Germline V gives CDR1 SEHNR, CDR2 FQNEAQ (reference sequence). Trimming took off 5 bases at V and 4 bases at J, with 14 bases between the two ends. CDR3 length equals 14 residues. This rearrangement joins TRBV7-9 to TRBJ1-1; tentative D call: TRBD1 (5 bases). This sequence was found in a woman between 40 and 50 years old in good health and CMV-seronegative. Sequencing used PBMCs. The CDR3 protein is CASSIQVGGTEAFF. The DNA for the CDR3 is TGTGCCAGCAGCATACAGGTGGGGGGCACTGAAGCTTTCTTT.